This T cell receptor (beta chain) was captured by sequencing in a study of regulatory T cells in long-lasting Graves disease. This clonotype appeared many times. Combining iRepertoire HTBI primers with Arm-PCR of CDR3 regions, the authors built TCR beta libraries. One entry per CDR3 protein, called by TCRdb with MiXCR from the multiplex PCR reads. The sample records a few hundred thousand distinct CDR3 sequences, about 20% being singletons. The CDR3 spans 13 residues. V was clipped by 5 bases and J by 7 bases; unmatched bases: 5. Germline-derived CDR1 and CDR2 are SQVTM and ANQGSEA. Regarding time point: persistent/refractory GD, antithyroid drugs over 5 years with positive TRAb. Extracted RNA from PBMCs served as the source of the TCR library.

This sequence joins TRBV29-1 and TRBJ1-4; TRBD1 agrees at 9 bases. The TCR comes from a female donor with Graves disease. This specimen was peripheral blood mononuclear cells (PBMCs), taken when the disease was refractory, from a patient treated with antithyroid drugs. CDR3 protein: CSVLGQGLEKLFF. Here the CDR3 DNA reads TGCAGCGTTTTGGGACAGGGTCTTGAAAAACTGTTTTTT.